The clone carrying this T cell receptor (beta chain) was picked up a small number of times. The data belong to a study of CD8+ T cells in alopecia areata. Study at large: At a dose of 5 to 10 mg twice daily, oral tofacitinib was given to treated patients.

Investigators isolated RNA and reverse transcribed it into cDNA to act as the sequencing template. Sequencing was performed with immunoSEQ multiplex PCR; in TCRdb, only in-frame clones are kept and a portion is missing. The sample contains about 130,000 clones, around 50% of which appear only once. Sequencing was performed on CD4+ T cells sorted from blood, taken at week 0. This receptor was identified in a human donor with alopecia areata.

CDR3 amino acids: CSVRDWESYEQYF. CDR3 bases: TGCAGCGTGAGGGACTGGGAGTCCTACGAGCAGTACTTC. The chain uses TRBV29-1 and TRBJ2-7; perhaps TRBD2 as D (6 bases). The CDR3 runs 13 residues. V was shortened by 6 bases and J by 1 base, with 13 bases between the two germline ends. Germline V gives CDR1 SQVTM, CDR2 ANQGSEA.